This TCR beta chain was captured by sequencing in a study of blood T cell repertoires in COVID-19. Study-wide background: The samples span acute and convalescent COVID-19 from the United States, Italy and Spain.

Study processing details: Nucleated cell counts were estimated from reference gene primer amplification. Repertoires were generated with immunoSEQ multiplex PCR, while TCRdb's copy carries only in-frame clones and drops some. V and J calls and clone size are copied from that table; D and trimming were computed from the DNA. The sample lists 150,000 to 200,000 clones; 65% to 90% were seen once. This CDR3 comprises 15 residues. Trimming removed 8 bases at V and 7 bases at J, with 23 bases between. Germline loops: CDR1 MDHEN, CDR2 SYDVKM. The rearrangement joins TRBV28 to TRBJ1-1, with a possible D match to TRBD1 (5 bases). The sample comprised peripheral blood. This receptor was identified in a man between 60 and 70 years old with acute or convalescent COVID-19. The CDR3 DNA reads as TGTGCCAGCCGACTCGGGACCGGGGGGTTCGGTGAAGCTTTCTTT. This translates into CASRLGTGGFGEAFF.